This TCR beta chain was found in a study of metastatic and nonmetastatic thyroid tumors. As for the study in general: Thyroid patients, malignant and benign, had repertoires compared across blood and tumor or nodule tissue. Whole-study results and caveats: Benign nodules were reported to have significantly lower TCR beta diversity than malignant thyroid tumors, in blood and tumor.

No treatment of any kind had been given to any patient before thyroid surgery. Per the original methods: Researchers built a distant-metastasis classifier for papillary thyroid cancer that drew on CDR3 differences across clinicopathological groups. TCRdb recomputed clones from the PCR reads via MiXCR. These V and J calls derive from TCRdb rather than the authors' analysis. Of some 30,000 clones in the sample, 25% to 35% were seen once. This clone was recorded only once. The antigen is unknown. The CDR3 covers 13 residues. Trimming shortened V by 4 bases and J by 4 bases, and 8 bases separated the two germline ends. Per the germline V gene, CDR1 is SGHTA and CDR2 is FQGNSA.

This sequence joins TRBV7-2 and TRBJ1-3; tentatively, D is TRBD1 (5 bases). Sequenced material: blood. The sequence was collected from a female donor with papillary thyroid cancer or a benign thyroid nodule (not recorded which). Some clones in this sample may be carry-over from other donors' samples. Here the CDR3 reads CASSWDGGNTIYF. CDR3 nucleotide sequence: TGTGCCAGCAGCTGGGACGGAGGAAACACCATATATTTT.